Listed below are T cell receptor beta chains from one sample, sequenced in a study of blood T cell repertoires in COVID-19. Produced via immunoSEQ multiplex PCR; TCRdb's table is partial and in-frame only. The table lists under 300,000 clones, 70% to 85% of them singletons. Sequencing used peripheral blood. Every receptor here comes from a woman aged 80 or over with acute or convalescent COVID-19. Both conserved end residues are part of each CDR3. D genes are given only for firm matches. Only part of the rows carry a size: once, few, many, or a class if the clone is expanded.

V: TRBV19; size: -; J: TRBJ1-6; D: TRBD1; DNA: TGTGCCAGTAGTATTCGTGGCGGGACAGGGAATTCACCCCTCCACTTT; CDR3: CASSIRGGTGNSPLHF
V: TRBV29-1; size: -; J: TRBJ2-1; D: -; DNA: TGCAGCGCCGGCCCTCGGTCGGGCAATGAGCAGTTCTTC; CDR3: CSAGPRSGNEQFF
V: TRBV18; size: -; J: TRBJ1-2; D: TRBD1; DNA: TGTGCCAGCTCACCCGCGGCAGGGGGCATGTATGGCTACACCTTC; CDR3: CASSPAAGGMYGYTF
V: TRBV6-1; size: few; J: TRBJ1-5; D: -; DNA: TGTGCCAGCAGTGAGCGGAGAATCGAGCCCCAGCATTTT; CDR3: CASSERRIEPQHF
V: TRBV5-1; size: -; J: TRBJ1-2; D: -; DNA: TGCGCCAGCAGCTTGGAGGGCAGGGGTCCTGGCTACACCTTC; CDR3: CASSLEGRGPGYTF
V: TRBV10-3; size: -; J: TRBJ2-2; D: TRBD2; DNA: TGTGCCATCAGCACGGGACTAGCGGGAACCGGGGAGCTGTTTTTT; CDR3: CAISTGLAGTGELFF
V: TRBV2; size: -; J: TRBJ2-7; D: -; DNA: TGTGCCAGCACCCCGCCGAGCGCCGAGCAGTACTTC; CDR3: CASTPPSAEQYF
V: TRBV5-6; size: many; J: TRBJ1-2; D: TRBD1; DNA: TGTGCCAGCAGCTCCGGGACAGCGGGCTACACCTTC; CDR3: CASSSGTAGYTF
V: TRBV6-6; size: few; J: TRBJ1-1; D: TRBD1; DNA: TGTGCCAGCAGAAAGGGACAGCTGAAGAACACTGAAGCTTTCTTT; CDR3: CASRKGQLKNTEAFF
V: TRBV21-1; size: once; J: TRBJ1-5; D: -; DNA: TGTGCCAGCAGCACTAGACAGCTACTCAGTAATCAGCCCCAGCATTTT; CDR3: CASSTRQLLSNQPQHF
V: TRBV5-1; size: -; J: TRBJ2-5; D: -; DNA: TGCGCCAGCAGCTTGGAACCCGGGAAGACCCAGTACTTC; CDR3: CASSLEPGKTQYF
V: TRBV4-2; size: -; J: TRBJ1-1; D: -; DNA: TGTGCCAGCAGCCAAGTTTGGGCGGGAGATGAAGCTTTCTTT; CDR3: CASSQVWAGDEAFF
V: TRBV7-9; size: many; J: TRBJ1-3; D: -; DNA: TGTGCCAGCGTGGGCGGTCAGGGGAATGGAAACACCATATATTTT; CDR3: CASVGGQGNGNTIYF
V: TRBV5-4; size: -; J: TRBJ2-3; D: TRBD2; DNA: TGTGCCAGCAGCGGGATAGCGGGAGCGGGGACAGATACGCAGTATTTT; CDR3: CASSGIAGAGTDTQYF
V: TRBV7-2; size: -; J: TRBJ1-4; D: TRBD1; DNA: TGTGCCAGCAGCCCAGGGGGACAGGGTTTTCTTAATGAAAAACTGTTTTTT; CDR3: CASSPGGQGFLNEKLFF
V: TRBV10-2; size: -; J: TRBJ2-1; D: TRBD2; DNA: TGCGCCAGCAGTTATAGCGGGAAGCCCGGGGAGCAGTTCTTC; CDR3: CASSYSGKPGEQFF
V: TRBV3-1/TRBV3-2; size: -; J: TRBJ1-3; D: -; DNA: TGTGCCAGCAGCCAAGGACATTTAGGAAACACCATATATTTT; CDR3: CASSQGHLGNTIYF
V: TRBV19; size: -; J: TRBJ1-1; D: -; DNA: TGTGCCAGTAGTACCTCGTCGATATCCTTGGCCGGGGCTTTCTTT; CDR3: CASSTSSISLAGAFF
V: TRBV7-9; size: -; J: TRBJ1-2; D: -; DNA: TGTGCCAGCAGCCACCCAGCGGGAGCCTATGGCTACACCTTC; CDR3: CASSHPAGAYGYTF
V: TRBV18; size: -; J: TRBJ1-6; D: -; DNA: TGTGCCAGCTCACGATCGACAGATTCACCCCTCCACTTT; CDR3: CASSRSTDSPLHF
V: TRBV10-3; size: -; J: TRBJ1-6; D: -; DNA: TGTGCCATCAGTGACCAGGGACAAGGTAATTCACCCCTCCACTTT; CDR3: CAISDQGQGNSPLHF
V: TRBV6-2/TRBV6-3; size: many; J: TRBJ2-3; D: -; DNA: TGTGCCAGCAGTTACTCGAGCGTAGATACGCAGTATTTT; CDR3: CASSYSSVDTQYF
V: TRBV6-5; size: once; J: TRBJ2-5; D: -; DNA: TGTGCCAGCAGTCCGGGGGGCAGGGAGACCCAGTACTTC; CDR3: CASSPGGRETQYF
V: TRBV6-4; size: few; J: TRBJ1-3; D: TRBD1; DNA: TGTGCCAGCAGTGGACAGGGGTGCGCTGGAAACACCATATATTTT; CDR3: CASSGQGCAGNTIYF
V: TRBV10-1; size: once; J: TRBJ1-2; D: -; DNA: TGCGCCAGCAGTGAGAGGGGTTATGGCTACACCTTC; CDR3: CASSERGYGYTF
V: TRBV5-1; size: -; J: TRBJ1-6; D: TRBD1; DNA: TGCGCCAGCAGCCTGGACAGGGTAGGAAATTCACCCCTCCACTTT; CDR3: CASSLDRVGNSPLHF
V: TRBV7-2; size: -; J: TRBJ1-1; D: -; DNA: TGTGCCAGCAGCTTAGTGAGCGCAGCGAACACTGAAGCTTTCTTT; CDR3: CASSLVSAANTEAFF
V: TRBV4-1; size: -; J: TRBJ1-5; D: -; DNA: TGCGCCAGCAGCCAAAGTTTCGGGGAGGGCAATCAGCCCCAGCATTTT; CDR3: CASSQSFGEGNQPQHF
V: TRBV5-6; size: -; J: TRBJ2-5; D: -; DNA: TGTGCCAGCAGCTTTGACAGCAGGGGGACCCAGTACTTC; CDR3: CASSFDSRGTQYF
V: TRBV11-2; size: once; J: TRBJ2-1; D: -; DNA: TGTGCCAGCAGCTTAATTTCGGGCAGGGCTCAAGGGAATGAGCAGTTCTTC; CDR3: CASSLISGRAQGNEQFF
V: TRBV5-4; size: -; J: TRBJ1-1; D: -; DNA: TGTGCCAGCAGCTCAAGGGACAATAAGACTGAAGCTTTCTTT; CDR3: CASSSRDNKTEAFF
V: TRBV7-3; size: -; J: TRBJ1-4; D: -; DNA: TGTGCCAGCAGCCCACGCGGGGGGGAAAAACTGTTTTTT; CDR3: CASSPRGGEKLFF
V: TRBV4-3; size: -; J: TRBJ1-2; D: -; DNA: TGCGCCAGCAGCCAGGCCGGGACCGGGGGATATGGCTACACCTTC; CDR3: CASSQAGTGGYGYTF
V: TRBV2; size: -; J: TRBJ2-6; D: -; DNA: TGTGCCAGCAGTCTAGACAGCTCTGGGGCCAACGTCCTGACTTTC; CDR3: CASSLDSSGANVLTF
V: TRBV6-5; size: -; J: TRBJ1-1; D: -; DNA: TGTGCCAGCAGTTACGGGGCCCTCCCCAAGGGTGAAGCTTTCTTT; CDR3: CASSYGALPKGEAFF
V: TRBV27; size: -; J: TRBJ1-2; D: -; DNA: TGTGCCAGCATTATGCGGGGCTACACCTTC; CDR3: CASIMRGYTF
V: TRBV5-1; size: -; J: TRBJ2-7; D: -; DNA: TGCGCCAGCAGCCCGGACGGGAGTAAGACCTACGAGCAGTACTTC; CDR3: CASSPDGSKTYEQYF
V: TRBV7-9; size: few; J: TRBJ2-3; D: -; DNA: TGTGCCAGCAGCGACCGACACACAGATACGCAGTATTTT; CDR3: CASSDRHTDTQYF
V: TRBV5-1; size: -; J: TRBJ2-7; D: TRBD1; DNA: TGCGCCAGCAGGGGACAGGGACCCTACGAGCAGTACTTC; CDR3: CASRGQGPYEQYF
V: TRBV3-1/TRBV3-2; size: -; J: TRBJ2-7; D: TRBD1; DNA: TGTGCCAGCAGCCGTTCAGGGGGCTCCTACGAGCAGTACTTC; CDR3: CASSRSGGSYEQYF
V: TRBV7-2; size: -; J: TRBJ2-1; D: -; DNA: TGTGCCAGCAGCTTAGGTTTTGGGGAGGCGGGACTCTACAACAATGAGCAGTTCTTC; CDR3: CASSLGFGEAGLYNNEQFF
V: TRBV10-1; size: once; J: TRBJ2-2; D: -; DNA: TGCGCCAGCAGTGACGGGAACGGGGAGCTGTTTTTT; CDR3: CASSDGNGELFF
V: TRBV27; size: -; J: TRBJ1-5; D: TRBD1; DNA: TGTGCCAGCAGAGACAGGGGCGGTCAGCCCCAGCATTTT; CDR3: CASRDRGGQPQHF
V: TRBV5-1; size: -; J: TRBJ2-2; D: TRBD2; DNA: TGCGCCAGCAGCTTGGAGTTGAGCGGGAGGGTCGGGGAGCTGTTTTTT; CDR3: CASSLELSGRVGELFF
V: TRBV4-3; size: -; J: TRBJ2-2; D: TRBD2; DNA: TGCGCCAGCAGCCAAGAGCTTAGACTAGCGGGGGGCACCGGGGAGCTGTTTTTT; CDR3: CASSQELRLAGGTGELFF
V: TRBV7-9; size: -; J: TRBJ2-1; D: -; DNA: TGTGCCAGCAGCTTAGACCTTAAACCGTCCGCCGGGTTCTTC; CDR3: CASSLDLKPSAGFF
V: TRBV2; size: -; J: TRBJ1-4; D: -; DNA: TGTGCCAGCAGTGAACTTCGGGGGGGATATGAAAAACTGTTTTTT; CDR3: CASSELRGGYEKLFF
V: TRBV9; size: -; J: TRBJ1-6; D: TRBD1; DNA: TGTGCCAGCAGCGCGGACAGGGTGAATTCACCCCTCCACTTT; CDR3: CASSADRVNSPLHF
V: TRBV3-1/TRBV3-2; size: -; J: TRBJ1-2; D: TRBD1; DNA: TGTGCCAGCAGCCTTTACAGGGGAGGTGGCTACACCTTC; CDR3: CASSLYRGGGYTF
V: TRBV19; size: -; J: TRBJ2-5; D: TRBD2; DNA: TGTGCCAGTAGTATTAGGGCTAGCGGCCGGGAGACCCAGTACTTC; CDR3: CASSIRASGRETQYF
V: TRBV9; size: -; J: TRBJ2-2; D: -; DNA: TGTGCCAGCAGCGCCCAACTAGAGATCGGGGAGCTGTTTTTT; CDR3: CASSAQLEIGELFF
V: TRBV18; size: -; J: TRBJ2-2; D: TRBD2; DNA: TGTGCCAGCTCACCAATGACTAGCGGGAGATCCGGGGAGCTGTTTTTT; CDR3: CASSPMTSGRSGELFF
V: TRBV5-1; size: -; J: TRBJ1-2; D: -; DNA: TGCGCCAGCAGCATACAGGGAGTTGGCTACACCTTC; CDR3: CASSIQGVGYTF
V: TRBV27; size: -; J: TRBJ2-1; D: TRBD2; DNA: TGTGCCAGCAGGCCCATGAAAGCCGGGACTAGCGGGAAAAGCTCCTACAATGAGCAGTTCTTC; CDR3: CASRPMKAGTSGKSSYNEQFF